Sequencing of this T cell receptor beta chain was carried out in a study of T cell responses to AZD1222 COVID-19 vaccine. Points on this clone: Its antigen remains unknown.

Study conclusions and caveats: Most donors were white British, females outnumbered males, and clonal diversity was possibly underestimated.

The data were produced by immunoSEQ multiplex PCR, yet TCRdb's version contains in-frame clones alone and is incomplete. The repertoire holds 75,000 to 100,000 clones, with roughly 90% as singletons. Germline assignment: CDR1 MNHEY and CDR2 SMNVEV (reference sequence). This CDR3 has 15 amino acids. V gave up 3 bases and J gave up 8 bases; unmatched junction bases: 8. The sequencing here drew on peripheral blood, taken on day 0 of AZD1222 vaccination. This chain links TRBV27 with TRBJ2-3, with 10 bases fitting TRBD2. This sequence originates from an adult in good health. CDR3 protein: CASSLGSSGRTTQYF. As DNA, the CDR3 is TGTGCCAGCAGTTTGGGTTCTAGCGGGAGAACTACGCAGTATTTT.